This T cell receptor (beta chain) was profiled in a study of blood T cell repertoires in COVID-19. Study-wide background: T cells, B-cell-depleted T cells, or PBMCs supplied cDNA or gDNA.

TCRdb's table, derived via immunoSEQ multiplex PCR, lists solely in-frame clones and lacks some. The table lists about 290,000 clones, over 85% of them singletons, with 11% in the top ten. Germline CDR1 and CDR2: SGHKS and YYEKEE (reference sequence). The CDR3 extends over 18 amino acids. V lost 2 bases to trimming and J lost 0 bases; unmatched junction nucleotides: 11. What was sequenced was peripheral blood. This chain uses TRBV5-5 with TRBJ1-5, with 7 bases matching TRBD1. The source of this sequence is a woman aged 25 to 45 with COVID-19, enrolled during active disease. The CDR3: CASSFSGQDTYSNQPQHF. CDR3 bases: TGTGCCAGCAGCTTCTCTGGACAGGATACCTATAGCAATCAGCCCCAGCATTTT.